Shown below are 30 T cell receptor beta chains from a single sample sequenced in a study of T cells of healthy individuals. In TCRdb, the 5' RACE reads were re-called with MiXCR into one record per CDR3 protein. The table shows 85,000 to 100,000 distinct CDR3 sequences, with 15% to 20% occurring only once. The receptor set was obtained from a human donor in good health.

This clonotype was seen a handful of times. The rearrangement uses TRBV4-3 and TRBJ2-1; 9 bases align to TRBD2. CDR1 and CDR2 from the germline V gene are LGHNA and YSLEER. The CDR3 has 18 amino acids. With 1 base clipped from V and 6 bases from J, the junction kept 13 bases outside the gene matches. In nucleotides, the CDR3 is TGCGCCAGCAGCCAAGTTTTGGGTGGGCTAGCGGGATTCAATGAGCAGTTCTTC. Protein sequence: CASSQVLGGLAGFNEQFF.

There are many counts of this clonotype. The rearrangement uses TRBV6-2 or TRBV6-3 and TRBJ1-4, with D unclear. Germline V gene data show CDR1 as MNHEY and CDR2 as SVGEGT. V lost 5 bases and J lost 1, with 8 bases in between. This CDR3 region has 14 residues. The CDR3 nucleotides are TGTGCCAGCAGTCGGACGGGAACTAATGAAAAACTGTTTTTT. Translated: CASSRTGTNEKLFF.

The chain couples TRBV20-1 to TRBJ1-2, with 11 bases lining up with TRBD1. In germline, CDR1 is DFQATT, CDR2 SNEGSKA (reference sequence). V was pared by 1 base and J by 7 bases, with 8 bases of the junction left unmatched. The CDR3 extends over 15 amino acids. For the CDR3, the DNA is TGCAGTGCTAGAGCGCCCTGGACAGGGGGCAGTGGCTACACCTTC. Its translation is CSARAPWTGGSGYTF.

The chain uses TRBV27 and TRBJ2-1, with 7 bases aligning to TRBD2. After removal of 5 bases from V and 3 bases from J, the junction contained 13 bases not matched to a gene. This CDR3 spans 17 amino acids. The germline V gene encodes CDR1 MNHEY and CDR2 SMNVEV (reference sequence). CDR3 nucleotide sequence: TGTGCCAGCAGTAAACCCCCGGGTAGCGGGTACTACAATGAGCAGTTCTTC. It is translated as CASSKPPGSGYYNEQFF.

CDR3 sequence (DNA): TGTGCCAGCAGCCAAGTGCGGGCCGCTGAGCAGTTCTTC. Translating it yields CASSQVRAAEQFF. The chain joins TRBV14 to TRBJ2-1; TRBD2 might be the D (5 bases). Trimming pared 1 base from V and 9 bases from J, leaving 10 bases between. CDR3 length: 13 amino acids. Germline-derived CDR1 and CDR2 are SGHDN and FVKESK.

The table lists this clonotype with many counts. The rearrangement joins TRBV20-1 to TRBJ1-2; D remains unclear. V shed 3 bases and J shed 8 bases, with 7 bases lying between them. Germline V CDR1 and CDR2: DFQATT, SNEGSKA (reference sequence). The CDR3 spans 10 residues. The DNA of the CDR3 is TGCAGTGCTAGTCTCCTCGGCTACACCTTC. Its protein is CSASLLGYTF.

At least ten counts were recorded for this clonotype. The chain uses TRBV18 and TRBJ2-5; D may correspond to TRBD1 or TRBD2 (7 bases each). Looked up from germline, CDR1 is KGHSH and CDR2 is LQKENI. This CDR3 has 16 amino acids. The V and J ends lost 6 bases and 2 bases respectively, with 19 bases between them. The CDR3 protein is CASSRGDSMFQETQYF. DNA of the CDR3: TGTGCCAGCTCCCGGGGGGACAGCATGTTTCAAGAGACCCAGTACTTC.

This clonotype has more than one count but fewer than ten. The chain combines TRBV3-1 with TRBJ1-1, with D perhaps matching TRBD1 (5 bases). V was cut by 1 base and J by 0 bases, with 6 bases left in between. Germline V gives CDR1 LGHDT, CDR2 YNNKEL (reference sequence). The CDR3 runs to 14 residues. The CDR3 region is CASSQGGMNTEAFF. The DNA for the CDR3 is TGTGCCAGCAGCCAAGGGGGGATGAACACTGAAGCTTTCTTT.

This clonotype was counted between two and nine times. The chain is built from TRBV3-1 and TRBJ1-1; D not certain. Germline CDR1 LGHDT, CDR2 YNNKEL (reference sequence). V was shortened by 3 bases and J by 4 bases, with 12 bases between the two germline ends. The CDR3 totals 14 residues. The DNA of the CDR3 is TGTGCCAGCAGCCAGCGAGCTGGAGGCACTGAAGCTTTCTTT. Its translation is CASSQRAGGTEAFF.

This clonotype appeared many times. The chain couples TRBV2 to TRBJ1-5; D gene uncertain. V lost 4 bases and J 0 bases, leaving 7 bases between the germline ends. The germline V gene encodes CDR1 SNHLY and CDR2 FYNNEI. The CDR3 loop spans 14 amino acids. The CDR3 loop is CASSASSSNQPQHF. The CDR3 bases are TGTGCCAGCAGTGCGAGTTCTAGCAATCAGCCCCAGCATTTT.

CDR3 nucleotide sequence: TGTGCCAGCAGCCCACGGGGGACCTACGAGCAGTACTTC. This sequence encodes CASSPRGTYEQYF. The rearrangement joins TRBV6-2 or TRBV6-3 to TRBJ2-7; TRBD2 might be the D (6 bases). Germline lookup yields CDR1 MNHEY and CDR2 SVGEGT. The CDR3 runs to 13 residues. Deletions cut 6 bases from V and 2 bases from J, with 11 bases between.

This clonotype was counted ten times or more. The V call is TRBV6-1, the J call TRBJ2-7; D ambiguous. Germline CDR1 and CDR2: MNHNS and SASEGT. V was pared by 3 bases and J by 3 bases, with 6 bases between. The CDR3 totals 12 residues. The CDR3 bases are TGTGCCAGCAGTGAGCCGGGCTACGAGCAGTACTTC. As protein: CASSEPGYEQYF.

V is TRBV18 and J is TRBJ1-4; D call uncertain. Trimming shortened V by 5 bases and J by 8 bases, and 15 bases separated the two germline ends. The CDR3 is 14 amino acids. Germline CDR1 KGHSH, CDR2 LQKENI. CDR3 sequence (DNA): TGTGCCAGCTCATCAGATCTAGGTCAGGAAAAACTGTTTTTT. Residues: CASSSDLGQEKLFF.

This clonotype has at least ten counts. The rearrangement joins TRBV29-1 to TRBJ1-1; D possibly corresponds to TRBD1 (6 bases). Germline-derived CDR1 and CDR2 are SQVTM and ANQGSEA. Trimming stripped 6 bases from V and 4 bases from J, with 18 bases between. The CDR3 is made up of 14 amino acids. Here the CDR3 reads CSVESGVAGTEAFF. Written as DNA, the CDR3 is TGCAGCGTCGAATCAGGGGTAGCAGGCACTGAAGCTTTCTTT.

This clonotype was counted ten times or more. V and J are TRBV14 and TRBJ1-1, with unresolved D. The V and J ends lost 1 base and 1 base respectively, with 10 bases between them. CDR3 size: 15 residues. Germline CDR1 and CDR2: SGHDN and FVKESK. The DNA of the CDR3 is TGTGCCAGCAGCCAAGTTCGGTATAGGAACACTGAAGCTTTCTTT. It encodes CASSQVRYRNTEAFF.

This clonotype was recorded a few times. The chain employs TRBV20-1 and TRBJ2-3; D not certain. CDR1 DFQATT and CDR2 SNEGSKA come from the germline V gene (reference sequence). V was cut by 3 bases and J by 0 bases, with 4 bases left in between. The CDR3 has 12 residues. DNA of the CDR3: TGCAGTGCTAGGTATAGCACAGATACGCAGTATTTT. This codes for CSARYSTDTQYF.

This chain uses TRBV7-2 with TRBJ2-2, with D perhaps assigned TRBD1 or TRBD2 (5 bases each). CDR3 size: 14 residues. Germline V gene lookup returns CDR1 SGHTA and CDR2 FQGNSA. V lost 6 bases to trimming and J lost 7 bases, with 15 bases between them. The CDR3 sequence: CASSPVVGVGELFF. CDR3 DNA sequence: TGTGCCAGCAGTCCAGTGGTGGGGGTCGGGGAGCTGTTTTTT.

This clonotype was seen a few times. This chain uses TRBV6-5 with TRBJ1-2; no firm D call. V lost 5 bases and J lost 7, with 14 bases in between. Germline V gene sequence: CDR1 MNHEY, CDR2 SVGAGI. The CDR3 contains 13 residues. The CDR3 sequence: CASSTSQKFGYTF. CDR3 coding DNA: TGTGCCAGCAGTACTTCTCAGAAATTTGGCTACACCTTC.

V is TRBV6-1 and J is TRBJ2-7; possibly TRBD1 or TRBD2 for D (6 bases each). V shed 7 bases and J shed 4 bases, with 20 bases lying between them. The CDR3 has 15 amino acids. Germline V CDR1 and CDR2: MNHNS, SASEGT. The CDR3: CASTPVRGLAYEQYF. The CDR3 nucleotides are TGTGCCAGCACTCCCGTCCGGGGGCTAGCTTACGAGCAGTACTTC.

This clonotype was picked up many times. The chain joins TRBV5-4 to TRBJ2-1, with a weak D call TRBD2 (6 bases). The CDR3 has 14 amino acids. Trimming removed 4 bases from V and 5 bases from J, with 13 bases in between. Looked up from germline, CDR1 is SGHNT and CDR2 is YYREEE (reference sequence). CDR3 nucleotides: TGTGCCAGCAGCGCCCGGGAGCGGGACAATGAGCAGTTCTTC. It is translated as CASSARERDNEQFF.

The gene calls are TRBV28 and TRBJ2-5; 8 nucleotides align to TRBD1. CDR3 length equals 16 residues. Germline assignment: CDR1 MDHEN and CDR2 SYDVKM. Unmatched junction bases numbered 13, after V lost 5 bases and J lost 5 bases. The CDR3 protein is CASSPLTRGRRETQYF. DNA of the CDR3: TGTGCCAGCAGTCCCTTGACCAGGGGGCGGCGGGAGACCCAGTACTTC. The entire variable domain, with the rest obtained from reference TRBV28 and TRBJ2-5, is as follows: DVKVTQSSRYLVKRTGEKVFLECVQDMDHENMFWYRQDPGLGLRLIYFSYDVKMKEKGDIPEGYSVSREKKERFSLILESASTNQTSMYLCASSPLTRGRRETQYFGPGTRLLVL.

This clonotype was recorded at least ten times. The V gene is TRBV7-9, the J gene TRBJ1-1; a weak D match, TRBD1 (6 bases). The CDR3 spans 14 residues. Trimming shortened V by 3 bases and J by 2 bases, and 10 bases separated the two germline ends. CDR1 SEHNR and CDR2 FQNEAQ come from the germline V gene (reference sequence). The CDR3, as DNA: TGTGCCAGCAGCTTTCAGGGGCCTAACACTGAAGCTTTCTTT. Translating gives CASSFQGPNTEAFF.

This clonotype has just a few counts. The V and J genes are TRBV28 and TRBJ2-5, with D possibly TRBD2 on 5 matching bases. The CDR3 is 14 residues long. Germline V gene data show CDR1 as MDHEN and CDR2 as SYDVKM. With 4 bases removed from V and 5 bases from J, the gap between germline ends came to 14 bases. In DNA, the CDR3 is TGTGCCAGCAGTTCCCAACGAGGGATGGAGACCCAGTACTTC. Amino acids: CASSSQRGMETQYF.

The rearrangement links TRBV24-1 to TRBJ1-1; TRBD1 is a possible D gene (6 bases). Germline V CDR1 and CDR2: KGHDR, SFDVKD. CDR3 length equals 13 residues. Trimming removed 5 bases at V and 7 bases at J, with 13 bases between. The CDR3 spells CATSVGGAGEAFF. CDR3 nucleotides: TGTGCCACCAGTGTAGGGGGGGCGGGTGAAGCTTTCTTT.

This clonotype showed up many times. This rearrangement joins TRBV6-1 to TRBJ1-6; D is ambiguous. This CDR3 is 15 amino acids long. CDR1 and CDR2 from the germline V gene are MNHNS and SASEGT. The ends were cut back, 0 bases at V and 10 bases at J, with 13 bases in the middle. The CDR3 nucleotides read TGTGCCAGCAGTGAAGCCCTAGGGATTCCCTCACCCCTCCACTTT. Protein product: CASSEALGIPSPLHF.

The CDR3 is CSVARTGLVYEQYF. CDR3 coding DNA: TGCAGCGTTGCAAGGACAGGCCTGGTGTACGAGCAGTACTTC. The chain recombines TRBV29-1 with TRBJ2-7; TRBD1 matches 7 bases. Germline CDR1 SQVTM, CDR2 ANQGSEA. The CDR3 sequence is 14 residues long. J lost 4 bases, V lost 4 bases, and 10 bases had no gene match.

The chain joins TRBV28 to TRBJ1-1; 12 bases map to TRBD1. After removal of 3 bases from V and 5 bases from J, the junction contained 13 bases not matched to a gene. The CDR3 spans 18 residues. From germline, CDR1 is MDHEN and CDR2 SYDVKM. CDR3 nucleotide sequence: TGTGCCAGCAGTTTCGTTTATGGGGACAGGGGGCAGGGGACTGAAGCTTTCTTT. As protein: CASSFVYGDRGQGTEAFF.

This clonotype was seen a handful of times. V gene TRBV20-1 combines with J gene TRBJ2-1; perhaps TRBD1 as D (6 bases). V lost 0 bases to trimming and J lost 6 bases, with 33 bases between them. The CDR3 is made up of 21 amino acids. Per the germline V gene, CDR1 is DFQATT and CDR2 is SNEGSKA (reference sequence). In nucleotides, the CDR3 is TGCAGTGCTAGAGAGGTCAGCTCCGGGACAAGGCAAGGGGCATTAATCAATGAGCAGTTCTTC. The encoded protein is CSAREVSSGTRQGALINEQFF.

The sample holds many counts of this clonotype. The rearrangement uses TRBV27 and TRBJ1-2, with TRBD1 as a possible D gene (5 bases). Germline-derived CDR1 and CDR2 are MNHEY and SMNVEV (reference sequence). The ends were cut back, 2 bases at V and 9 bases at J, with 10 bases in the middle. The CDR3 runs 12 residues. In DNA, the CDR3 is TGTGCCAGCAGTTTACAAGGGGTGAGCTACACCTTC. The encoded protein is CASSLQGVSYTF.

Of note for this clonotype: This CDR3 fails to terminate in the conserved phenylalanine or tryptophan, so it likely reflects a read error. The CDR3 DNA is TGTGCCAGCAGTTTAATCGCAGGGCCCTACGAGCAGTACTAC. As protein: CASSLIAGPYEQYY. The rearrangement uses TRBV27 and TRBJ2-7, with D possibly matching TRBD1 (5 bases). This CDR3 has 14 amino acids. Germline V gene sequence: CDR1 MNHEY, CDR2 SMNVEV (reference sequence). V dropped 2 bases and J dropped 2 bases, with 10 bases sitting between them.